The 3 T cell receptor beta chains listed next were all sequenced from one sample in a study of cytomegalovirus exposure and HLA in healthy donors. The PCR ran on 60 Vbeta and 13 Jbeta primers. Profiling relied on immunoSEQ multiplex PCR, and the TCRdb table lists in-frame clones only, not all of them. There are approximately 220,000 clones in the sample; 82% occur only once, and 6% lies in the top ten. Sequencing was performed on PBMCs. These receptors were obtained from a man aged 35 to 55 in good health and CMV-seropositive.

The CDR3 here is CASSTLEVGNQPQHF. The CDR3 nucleotides read TGTGCCAGTAGTACTTTGGAGGTCGGCAATCAGCCCCAGCATTTT. The J gene is TRBJ1-5, the V gene TRBV19; D unclear. CDR1 and CDR2 (germline): LNHDA, SQIVND (reference sequence). The CDR3 loop spans 15 amino acids. The V end lost 4 bases, the J end lost 2 bases, and 12 bases lay between the germline ends. Drawing the rest from reference TRBV19 and TRBJ1-5, the complete variable domain is DGGITQSPKYLFRKEGQNVTLSCEQNLNHDAMYWYRQDPGQGLRLIYYSQIVNDFQKGDIAEGYSVSREKKESFPLTVTSAQKNPTAFYLCASSTLEVGNQPQHFGDGTRLSIL.

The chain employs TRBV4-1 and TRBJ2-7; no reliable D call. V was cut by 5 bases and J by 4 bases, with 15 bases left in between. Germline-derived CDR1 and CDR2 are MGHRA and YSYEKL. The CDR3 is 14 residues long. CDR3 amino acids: CASSMRASSYEQYF. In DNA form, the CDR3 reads TGCGCCAGCAGCATGAGAGCTTCAAGTTACGAGCAGTACTTC.

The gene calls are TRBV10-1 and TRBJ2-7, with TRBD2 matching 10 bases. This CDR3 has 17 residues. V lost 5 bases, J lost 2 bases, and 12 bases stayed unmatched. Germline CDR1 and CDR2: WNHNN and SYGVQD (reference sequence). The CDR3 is CASSWGLAGVGPYEQYV. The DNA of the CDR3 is TGCGCCAGCAGTTGGGGGCTAGCGGGAGTTGGACCCTACGAGCAGTACGTC.